A single sample is the source of the 29 T cell receptor beta chains below, sequenced in a study of regulatory T cells in long-lasting Graves disease. The time point here: persistent/refractory GD, antithyroid drugs over 5 years with positive TRAb. Generation of the TCR library employed RNA extracted from PBMCs. CDR3-region Arm-PCR and iRepertoire HTBI primers produced the TCR beta libraries. TCRdb recomputed calls from the multiplex PCR reads with MiXCR, one row per CDR3 protein. The sample lists some 430,000 distinct CDR3 sequences, around a fifth seen once, with 6.5% to 9% in the top ten. The sample here was peripheral blood mononuclear cells (PBMCs), taken when the disease was refractory, from a patient treated with antithyroid drugs. These receptors were collected from a female donor with Graves disease.

In this sample, this clonotype turned up many times. The chain employs TRBV6-1 and TRBJ2-1, with a weak D call TRBD1 (5 bases). This CDR3 is built from 13 residues. Germline CDR1 is MNHNS and CDR2 is SASEGT. V was shortened by 10 bases and J by 6 bases, with 16 bases between the two germline ends. The CDR3, as DNA: TGTGCCACCCCTAAGCCCGACAGCAATGAGCAGTTCTTC. Translating it yields CATPKPDSNEQFF.

In its sample, this clonotype was seen many times. The chain couples TRBV28 to TRBJ2-4, with TRBD2 matching over 7 bases. In germline, CDR1 is MDHEN, CDR2 SYDVKM. This CDR3 contains 16 residues. V shed 8 bases and J 0 bases; nucleotides not matched to a gene: 10. The CDR3 nucleotides are TGTGCCAGCCCCATCCGGGAGGCAGGAGCCAAAAACATTCAGTACTTC. Encoded protein: CASPIREAGAKNIQYF.

The V and J genes are TRBV6-5 and TRBJ1-1; D not resolved. There are 15 residues in the CDR3. The germline V gene has CDR1 MNHEY and CDR2 SVGAGI. The V and J ends lost 3 bases and 0 bases respectively, with 11 bases between them. The CDR3 DNA reads as TGTGCCAGCAGTTATGCTGGGCGGCTGAACACTGAAGCTTTCTTT. Residues: CASSYAGRLNTEAFF.

CDR3 protein: CASTPGLPSYEQFF. The CDR3, as DNA: TGTGCCAGCACCCCGGGACTACCATCCTATGAGCAGTTCTTC. V and J are TRBV6-1 and TRBJ2-1; 7 bases are shared with TRBD2. V lost 7 bases to trimming and J lost 8 bases; unmatched junction nucleotides: 11. Germline V gene data show CDR1 as MNHNS and CDR2 as SASEGT. This CDR3 spans 14 amino acids.

The chain links TRBV2 to TRBJ1-1; TRBD1 might be the D (6 bases). Germline lookup yields CDR1 SNHLY and CDR2 FYNNEI. V was trimmed by 7 bases and J by 2 bases, leaving 11 bases between them. The CDR3 length is 13 residues. DNA of the CDR3: TGTGCCAGCAACTCGGACAGAAACACTGAAGCTTTCTTT. Its translation is CASNSDRNTEAFF. The full variable domain, with the rest looked up from reference TRBV2 and TRBJ1-1, is EPEVTQTPSHQVTQMGQEVILRCVPISNHLYFYWYRQILGQKVEFLVSFYNNEISEKSEIFDDQFSVERPDGSNFTLKIRSTKLEDSAMYFCASNSDRNTEAFFGQGTRLTVV.

This chain links TRBV12-3 or TRBV12-4 with TRBJ2-2; perhaps D is TRBD1 or TRBD2 (5 bases each). This CDR3 region has 17 residues. The germline V and J ends were trimmed by 2 bases and 0 bases, with 13 bases remaining between them. CDR3 sequence: CASSLLTGPPNTGELFF. In DNA form, the CDR3 reads TGTGCCAGCAGTTTACTCACGGGACCTCCGAACACCGGGGAGCTGTTTTTT.

The chain recombines TRBV28 with TRBJ2-3; 10 bases agree with TRBD2. This CDR3 region has 17 residues. With 5 bases clipped from V and 2 bases from J, the junction kept 10 bases outside the gene matches. From germline, CDR1 is MDHEN and CDR2 SYDVKM. CDR3 protein: CASSPSRLAGFTDTQYF. CDR3 nucleotide sequence: TGTGCCAGCAGTCCTTCGAGACTAGCGGGCTTCACAGATACGCAGTATTTT.

CDR3 in amino acids: CAWRAGQGYGYTF. The CDR3 coding sequence is TGTGCCTGGAGGGCAGGACAGGGCTATGGCTACACCTTC. J is TRBJ1-2 and V is TRBV30; 8 nucleotides agree with TRBD1. CDR1 is GTSNPN and CDR2 is SVGIG in the germline V gene (reference sequence). This CDR3 contains 13 residues. After removal of 3 bases from V and 4 bases from J, the junction contained 4 bases not matched to a gene. The full variable domain, completed using reference TRBV30 and TRBJ1-2, is SQTIHQWPATLVQPVGSPLSLECTVEGTSNPNLYWYRQAAGRGLQLLFYSVGIGQISSEVPQNLSASRPQDRQFILSSKKLLLSDSGFYLCAWRAGQGYGYTFGSGTRLTVV.

The count of this clonotype is one. The chain recombines TRBV4-1 with TRBJ2-5; no clear D gene. The germline CDR1 and CDR2 sequences are MGHRA and YSYEKL. The CDR3 is 15 amino acids. Trimming took off 2 bases at V and 2 bases at J, with 12 bases between the two ends. CDR3 amino acids: CASSQIVLGQETQYF. CDR3 sequence (DNA): TGCGCCAGCAGCCAAATAGTTCTGGGGCAAGAGACCCAGTACTTC.

V is TRBV7-6 and J is TRBJ2-7; possibly TRBD1 for D (7 bases). Trimming took 4 bases from V and 6 from J, leaving 19 bases between them. This CDR3 comprises 15 residues. Germline assignment: CDR1 SGHVS and CDR2 FNYEAQ. CDR3 region: CASSSPPGGFSEQYF. CDR3 DNA sequence: TGTGCCAGCAGCTCTCCGCCAGGGGGGTTTAGCGAGCAGTACTTC.

This clonotype was detected ten times or more. The rearrangement links TRBV2 to TRBJ1-2, with D perhaps TRBD1 (5 bases). V was shortened by 3 bases and J by 6 bases, with 17 bases between the two germline ends. Germline CDR1 is SNHLY and CDR2 is FYNNEI. The CDR3 consists of 15 residues. This chain's CDR3 is CASSEGEADDHGYTF. The CDR3 region has the DNA TGTGCCAGCAGTGAGGGGGAGGCCGACGATCATGGCTACACCTTC.

This clonotype has just a few counts. CDR3 in DNA: TGTGCCAGCAGTTTGTCCGGACAAAAACTGTTTTTT. Protein sequence: CASSLSGQKLFF. V is TRBV6-2 or TRBV6-3 and J is TRBJ1-4; the D is unclear. Trimming took off 4 bases at V and 9 bases at J, with 9 bases between the two ends. The CDR3 extends over 12 amino acids. Germline V CDR1 and CDR2: MNHEY, SVGEGT.

The chain is built from TRBV3-1 and TRBJ1-2, with TRBD1 identical over 8 bases. Losses at the gene ends were 7 bases for V and 7 bases for J; bases not matched to a gene: 8. The CDR3 length is 13 residues. Germline V gene data show CDR1 as LGHDT and CDR2 as YNNKEL (reference sequence). CDR3 amino acids: CASNSGGWFGYTF. In DNA form, the CDR3 reads TGTGCCAGCAACTCAGGGGGCTGGTTTGGCTACACCTTC.

This clonotype was counted many times. The chain employs TRBV28 and TRBJ2-5, with D hard to call. Per the germline V gene, CDR1 is MDHEN and CDR2 is SYDVKM. The CDR3 has 13 amino acids. V lost 6 bases, J lost 5 bases, and 13 bases lay in between. Written as DNA, the CDR3 is TGTGCCAGCAGCCTCATGACGAGGGAGACCCAGTACTTC. The encoded protein is CASSLMTRETQYF.

In its sample, this clonotype was seen a few times. This chain links TRBV6-1 with TRBJ2-2, with 10 positions matching TRBD2. The V and J ends lost 10 bases and 3 bases, in that order; junction bases with no gene match: 5. CDR1 is MNHNS and CDR2 is SASEGT in the germline V gene. The CDR3 runs 14 residues. CDR3 residues: CATNSGRYTGELFF. CDR3 bases: TGTGCCACCAATAGCGGGAGGTACACCGGGGAGCTGTTTTTT.

At least ten counts were recorded for this clonotype. This sequence joins TRBV11-2 and TRBJ2-2, with TRBD1 matching 9 bases. V gave up 3 bases and J gave up 0 bases; unmatched junction bases: 2. Germline CDR1 SGHAT, CDR2 FQNNGV. This CDR3 has 16 residues. The CDR3 here is CASSLTGGPNTGELFF. CDR3 nucleotides: TGTGCCAGCAGCTTGACAGGGGGACCGAACACCGGGGAGCTGTTTTTT.

This clonotype turned up a few times. The chain uses TRBV3-1 and TRBJ1-2; D gene ambiguous. Looked up from germline, CDR1 is LGHDT and CDR2 is YNNKEL (reference sequence). Between the trimmed V and J ends, which lost 0 bases and 0 bases, there was a span of 8 bases. The CDR3 extends over 15 amino acids. The chain's CDR3 is CASSQDPETNYGYTF. In nucleotides, the CDR3 is TGTGCCAGCAGCCAAGATCCCGAGACTAACTATGGCTACACCTTC.

V gene TRBV27 combines with J gene TRBJ2-4; the match to TRBD2 covers 12 bases. This CDR3 is 15 amino acids long. Germline-derived CDR1 and CDR2 are MNHEY and SMNVEV (reference sequence). V trimming: 6 bases; J trimming: 6 bases; junction bases outside the gene matches: 6. DNA of the CDR3: TGTGCCAGCAGGCGACTAGCGGGAGCGGCAAACATTCAGTACTTC. This sequence encodes CASRRLAGAANIQYF.

This clonotype was seen at least ten times. This chain links TRBV28 with TRBJ1-1, with 12 nucleotides matching TRBD1. From germline, CDR1 is MDHEN and CDR2 SYDVKM. V trimming: 3 bases; J trimming: 0 bases; junction bases outside the gene matches: 8. This CDR3 contains 18 residues. CDR3 protein: CASSFSGQGARVNTEAFF. The CDR3, as DNA: TGTGCCAGCAGTTTCTCGGGACAGGGGGCAAGAGTGAACACTGAAGCTTTCTTT.

This clonotype appeared many times. This chain uses TRBV12-5 with TRBJ2-5, with TRBD1 as a possible D gene (6 bases). The V end was cut by 7 bases, the J end by 2 bases, with 17 bases between. The germline V gene has CDR1 LGHNT and CDR2 FRNRAP. The CDR3 spans 15 residues. CDR3 DNA sequence: TGTGCTAGTGCCCCCTGGGGTAGGGGGCAAGAGACCCAGTACTTC. This codes for CASAPWGRGQETQYF.

This clonotype was detected many times. CDR3 region: CASSYSAYEQYF. The DNA of the CDR3 is TGTGCCAGCAGTTACTCCGCCTACGAGCAGTACTTC. This chain connects TRBV6-5 to TRBJ2-7, with D uncertain. Trimming left V 0 bases short and J 2 bases short, with 2 bases between. Germline V lookup: CDR1 MNHEY, CDR2 SVGAGI. CDR3 size: 12 residues.

This clonotype has at least ten counts. This chain connects TRBV28 to TRBJ2-7; D is unclear. The CDR3 contains 13 residues. V was clipped by 2 bases and J by 0 bases, with 5 bases between them. Germline values: CDR1 MDHEN, CDR2 SYDVKM. CDR3 DNA sequence: TGTGCCAGCAGTTTACAGGTCTCCTACGAGCAGTACTTC. Translating it yields CASSLQVSYEQYF. Full variable domain (missing parts from reference TRBV28 and TRBJ2-7): DVKVTQSSRYLVKRTGEKVFLECVQDMDHENMFWYRQDPGLGLRLIYFSYDVKMKEKGDIPEGYSVSREKKERFSLILESASTNQTSMYLCASSLQVSYEQYFGPGTRLTVT.

This clonotype was found a few times. V usage is TRBV12-3 or TRBV12-4 and J usage is TRBJ1-1, with TRBD1 identical over 7 bases. The CDR3 has 16 amino acids. V was clipped by 5 bases and J by 2 bases; unmatched bases: 11. Here the CDR3 reads CASSPDRVGRNTEAFF. As DNA, the CDR3 is TGTGCCAGCAGTCCAGACAGGGTTGGGCGAAACACTGAAGCTTTCTTT.

As regards this clonotype: This may arise from a read error, as a much more abundant clone is one base away. This chain uses TRBV28 with TRBJ2-7; a weak D match, TRBD2 (6 bases). From germline, CDR1 is MDHEN and CDR2 SYDVKM. V was shortened by 1 base and J by 3 bases, with 10 bases between the two germline ends. This CDR3 contains 14 residues. The CDR3 protein is CASSLSDGGYEQYF. CDR3 bases: TGTGCCAGCAGTTTATCGGACGGGGGCTACGAGCAGTACTTC.

This clonotype has only a few counts. The chain couples TRBV19 to TRBJ2-2; the match to TRBD1 covers 8 bases. V was pared by 3 bases and J by 13 bases, with 7 bases of the junction left unmatched. CDR1 and CDR2 from the germline V gene are LNHDA and SQIVND (reference sequence). The CDR3 extends over 13 amino acids. Here the CDR3 DNA reads TGTGCCAGTAGTATGAGACAGGGGAAATCGCTGTTTTTT. Translation gives CASSMRQGKSLFF. Full variable domain (rest looked up from reference TRBV19 and TRBJ2-2): DGGITQSPKYLFRKEGQNVTLSCEQNLNHDAMYWYRQDPGQGLRLIYYSQIVNDFQKGDIAEGYSVSREKKESFPLTVTSAQKNPTAFYLCASSMRQGKSLFFGEGSRLTVL.

There are many counts of this clonotype. V and J are TRBV28 and TRBJ1-2, with no clear D. V gave up 8 bases and J gave up 5 bases, with 12 bases separating them. The CDR3 is made up of 12 amino acids. Germline assignment: CDR1 MDHEN and CDR2 SYDVKM. The CDR3 DNA reads TGTGCCAGCCCCGACCCGTTGTATGGCTACACCTTC. The encoded protein is CASPDPLYGYTF.

At least ten counts were recorded for this clonotype. This chain joins TRBV15 and TRBJ2-2, with TRBD1 matching 7 bases. Germline assignment: CDR1 LNHNV and CDR2 YYDKDF (reference sequence). The trim removed 0 bases at V and 0 bases at J, leaving 4 bases unmatched. CDR3 length: 17 amino acids. Here the CDR3 reads CATSRERQGANTGELFF. The CDR3 DNA reads TGTGCCACCAGCAGAGAAAGACAGGGAGCGAACACCGGGGAGCTGTTTTTT.

This clonotype was seen many times. V and J are TRBV7-2 and TRBJ2-7; 14 nucleotides agree with TRBD2. Germline trimming cut 3 bases from V and 6 bases from J; bases unmatched to any gene: 4. The germline CDR1 and CDR2 sequences are SGHTA and FQGNSA. The CDR3 length is 15 residues. The CDR3 sequence: CASSLGLAGEGEQYF. DNA of the CDR3: TGTGCCAGCAGCTTGGGACTAGCGGGAGAGGGCGAGCAGTACTTC.

This clonotype was counted a few times. J is TRBJ2-5 and V is TRBV19, with 8 bases lining up with TRBD1. The CDR3 has 17 amino acids. Unmatched junction bases numbered 14, after V lost 3 bases and J lost 5 bases. The germline V gene has CDR1 LNHDA and CDR2 SQIVND (reference sequence). The CDR3 loop is CASSIAVIQGVGETQYF. Here the CDR3 DNA reads TGTGCCAGTAGTATCGCAGTCATACAGGGGGTCGGCGAGACCCAGTACTTC.